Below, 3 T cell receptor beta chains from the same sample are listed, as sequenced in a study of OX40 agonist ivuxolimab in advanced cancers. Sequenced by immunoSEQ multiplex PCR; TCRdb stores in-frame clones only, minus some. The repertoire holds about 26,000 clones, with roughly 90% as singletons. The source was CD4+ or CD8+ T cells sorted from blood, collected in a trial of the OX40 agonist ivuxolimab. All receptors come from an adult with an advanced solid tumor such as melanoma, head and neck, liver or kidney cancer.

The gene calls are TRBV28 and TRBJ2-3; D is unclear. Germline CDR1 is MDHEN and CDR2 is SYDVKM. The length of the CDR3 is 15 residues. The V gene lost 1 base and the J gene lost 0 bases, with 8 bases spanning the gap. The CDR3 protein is CASSLSWSSTDTQYF. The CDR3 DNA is TGTGCCAGCAGTTTATCCTGGTCTAGCACAGATACGCAGTATTTT.

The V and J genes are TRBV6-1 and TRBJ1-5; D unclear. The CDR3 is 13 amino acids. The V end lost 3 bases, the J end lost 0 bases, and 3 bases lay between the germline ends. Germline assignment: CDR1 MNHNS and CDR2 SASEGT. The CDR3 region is CASSDVSNQPQHF. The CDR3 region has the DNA TGTGCCAGCAGTGATGTTAGCAATCAGCCCCAGCATTTT.

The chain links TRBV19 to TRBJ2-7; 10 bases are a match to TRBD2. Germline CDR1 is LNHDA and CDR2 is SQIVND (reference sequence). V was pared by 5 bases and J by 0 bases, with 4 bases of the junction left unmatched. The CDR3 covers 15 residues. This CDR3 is CASSPLAGASYEQYF. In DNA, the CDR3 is TGTGCCAGTAGTCCTCTAGCGGGGGCCTCCTACGAGCAGTACTTC.